This TCR beta chain was sequenced during a study of monozygotic twins with inflammatory bowel disease (dated by TCRdb to about 2019). For the study in its entirety: A total of roughly 28 monozygotic twin pairs were included in the full study, comprising nine German pairs (four IBD-concordant, five IBD-discordant) and 19 IBD-discordant Danish pairs. Within discordant pairs, disease-associated traits were sought mainly by comparing IBD patients with their genetically identical healthy co-twins. Each individual had, on average, about 151 000 unique TCRalpha sequences and 181 000 unique TCRbeta sequences available for analysis. What the authors observed across the whole study: The analysis was unable to tell apart different T cell subtypes. Measured by the inverse Simpson index, TCRbeta repertoire diversity was lower in IBD patients than in their healthy co-twins. Compared with healthy twins, IBD patients shared fewer clonotypes with other individuals, and the difference was most pronounced in patients with signs of disease activity. No single strong signal or clonotype linked to IBD turned up in the results, so the idea that one exists was not supported. Because patients were on differing immunosuppressive treatments, the repertoires may have picked up extra background noise and inter-individual variability. Repertoire similarity did not differ between concordant and discordant twins, possibly due to limited statistical power.

The library was generated by 5' RACE. The input for every TCR library was roughly 3,300 ng of total RNA. cDNA was synthesized with SMARTScribe reverse transcriptase in eight separate reactions per sample. During cDNA synthesis, template switching was used to introduce unique molecular identifiers that contained a 6-nucleotide sample barcode. TCRalpha and TCRbeta cDNA was amplified in two nested PCRs of roughly 17 and 9 cycles, and bead purification was carried out after each PCR. Before amplification, cDNA was treated with uracil DNA-glycosylase and purified using the QIAquick PCR purification kit. The second PCR added Illumina TruSeq-compatible adapters along with sample-specific barcodes. TapeStation and Qubit were used to check library quality and concentration, and roughly 5.5 ng of each library was pooled. Sequencing of the pooled libraries was done on an Illumina HiSeq2500 single-index Rapid Run using custom sequencing primers and 2 x 100 bp reads. The authors processed their data as follows. PCR and sequencing errors were corrected by UMI-based consensus assembly using MiGEC version 1.2.6. V(D)J alignment, clonotype assembly and CDR3 extraction were performed with MiXCR version 2.1.1. To normalise gene usage, clonotype sharing and MAIT/NKT TCR abundance, the analysis used the top 1000, 10 000 and 20 000 clonotypes per sample. After downsampling to 27 000 UMIs, diversity was calculated as the inverse Simpson index using the vegan R package. Paired Mann-Whitney U tests were applied to discordant twin pairs, and Benjamini-Hochberg correction was used for multiple testing. After the reads were reprocessed by TCRdb, one entry was made per CDR3 protein sequence, with no DNA. The authors' filters were not applied to this entry. The record for this sample contains some 190,000 distinct CDR3 sequences. In total, the top ten clones hold roughly 8% of the sample.

From each donor, an approximately 2.5 ml peripheral blood sample was collected into PAXgene tubes and stored at -80 degrees C. Total RNA was isolated from whole blood with the PAXgene blood miRNA kit on an automated QIAcube, without T cell sorting. Peripheral blood from monozygotic twin pairs concordant or discordant for inflammatory bowel disease was subjected to deep TCRalpha and TCRbeta repertoire profiling with unique molecular barcoding. Smoking habits were recorded for all twin pairs, and individuals were classified as current, former or never smokers. The CDR3 numbers 18 residues from cysteine through phenylalanine. No DNA is recorded. CDR1 is given as SGHVS and CDR2 as FQNEAQ, both from the germline V gene. In the case of this clonotype: It has no known antigen specificity.

This clonotype was sampled from a human donor with ulcerative colitis or Crohn's disease, or a healthy co-twin of an affected twin (not recorded which). Sequenced material: blood. The rearranged chain carries TRBV7-8 and TRBJ1-2. This receptor carries the CDR3 CASSTSTGGSKRNYGYTF. Here the CDR3 is joined to the reference TRBV7-8 and TRBJ1-2 genes, and the full variable domain is: GAGVSQSPRYKVAKRGQDVALRCDPISGHVSLFWYQQALGQGPEFLTYFQNEAQLDKSGLPSDRFFAERPEGSVSTLKIQRTQQEDSAVYLCASSTSTGGSKRNYGYTFGSGTRLTVV.